A selection of T cell receptor beta chains follows, all from one sample in a study of blood T cell repertoires in COVID-19. The protocol was immunoSEQ multiplex PCR, while the TCRdb copy is restricted to in-frame clones and leaves out a portion. The sample shows approximately 210,000 clones, around 85% of them seen only once. The sample consisted of peripheral blood. Receptors were obtained from a human donor in a cohort sampled during active COVID-19. CDR3s include the opening cysteine and the closing phenylalanine or tryptophan. D genes are given only for firm matches. Not all rows give a size; the values are once, few, many and, for expanded clones, a class.

v_call: TRBV3-1/TRBV3-2; d_call: TRBD2; clone_size: .; j_call: TRBJ2-5; cdr3_nt: TGTGCCAGCAGCCTCGGGTCCAGCGGGAGGTTGAAGGAGACCCAGTACTTC; cdr3_aa: CASSLGSSGRLKETQYF
v_call: TRBV7-2; d_call: TRBD2; clone_size: .; j_call: TRBJ2-7; cdr3_nt: TGTGCCAGCAGACAAGGACTAGCGGGAGGATACGAGCAGTACTTC; cdr3_aa: CASRQGLAGGYEQYF
v_call: TRBV9; d_call: .; clone_size: once; j_call: TRBJ2-5; cdr3_nt: TGTGCCAGCAGCGTAATGGGCGAGGAGACCCAGTACTTC; cdr3_aa: CASSVMGEETQYF
v_call: TRBV7-2; d_call: .; clone_size: .; j_call: TRBJ1-2; cdr3_nt: TGTGCCAGCAGCACGATCACTTCAGGGATCTACACCTTC; cdr3_aa: CASSTITSGIYTF
v_call: TRBV5-1; d_call: TRBD1; clone_size: .; j_call: TRBJ2-7; cdr3_nt: TGCGCCAGCAGCTTGGAGGGACAGGGCGGGGAGCAGTACTTC; cdr3_aa: CASSLEGQGGEQYF
v_call: TRBV30; d_call: .; clone_size: .; j_call: TRBJ1-4; cdr3_nt: TGTGCCTGGACAGCAACTAATGAAAAACTGTTTTTT; cdr3_aa: CAWTATNEKLFF
v_call: TRBV7-9; d_call: TRBD2; clone_size: .; j_call: TRBJ2-5; cdr3_nt: TGTGCCAGCAGCTTAAGGCCGTGGAGCGGGAGGGCCCCAGAGACCCAGTACTTC; cdr3_aa: CASSLRPWSGRAPETQYF
v_call: TRBV28; d_call: TRBD1; clone_size: .; j_call: TRBJ1-2; cdr3_nt: TGTGCCAGCAGTCCGCTAGGGACAGGGGGCTATGGCTACACCTTC; cdr3_aa: CASSPLGTGGYGYTF
v_call: TRBV6-6; d_call: .; clone_size: .; j_call: TRBJ1-4; cdr3_nt: TGTGCCAGCAGTTACGCTAGGACTAATGAAAAACTGTTTTTT; cdr3_aa: CASSYARTNEKLFF
v_call: TRBV19; d_call: .; clone_size: .; j_call: TRBJ2-7; cdr3_nt: TGTGCCAGTAGATCCGGGACAACGGCCGAGCAGTACTTC; cdr3_aa: CASRSGTTAEQYF
v_call: TRBV25-1; d_call: .; clone_size: .; j_call: TRBJ1-4; cdr3_nt: TGTGCCAGCAGTGAAAGGAGGCGTAGTGAAAAACTGTTTTTT; cdr3_aa: CASSERRRSEKLFF
v_call: TRBV6-1; d_call: TRBD1; clone_size: .; j_call: TRBJ2-2; cdr3_nt: TGTGCCAGCAGTGAACGACAGGGGGTCACCGGGGAGCTGTTTTTT; cdr3_aa: CASSERQGVTGELFF
v_call: TRBV7-3; d_call: TRBD2; clone_size: .; j_call: TRBJ2-1; cdr3_nt: TGTGCCAGCAGCTTGACTAGCGGGAGATTGGATGAGCAGTTCTTC; cdr3_aa: CASSLTSGRLDEQFF
v_call: TRBV5-8; d_call: .; clone_size: once; j_call: TRBJ2-2; cdr3_nt: TGTGCCAGCAGCCCTCTGGACAGAAACACCGGGGAGCTGTTTTTT; cdr3_aa: CASSPLDRNTGELFF
v_call: TRBV27; d_call: .; clone_size: many; j_call: TRBJ2-7; cdr3_nt: TGTGCCAGCAGTCCCATCTCGACGCGGGTCTACGAGCAGTACTTC; cdr3_aa: CASSPISTRVYEQYF
v_call: TRBV27; d_call: .; clone_size: medium-sized; j_call: TRBJ2-5; cdr3_nt: TGTGCCAGCAGTGACCGCGCGGCCGTGGAGACCCAGTACTTC; cdr3_aa: CASSDRAAVETQYF
v_call: TRBV28; d_call: .; clone_size: .; j_call: TRBJ1-4; cdr3_nt: TGTGCCAGCAGCCTCCACACAACTAATGAAAAACTGTTTTTT; cdr3_aa: CASSLHTTNEKLFF
v_call: TRBV3-1/TRBV3-2; d_call: TRBD1; clone_size: .; j_call: TRBJ1-3; cdr3_nt: TGTGCCAGCAGCCGCGGACAGGGGAGCACCATATATTTT; cdr3_aa: CASSRGQGSTIYF
v_call: TRBV7-8; d_call: TRBD2; clone_size: .; j_call: TRBJ2-2; cdr3_nt: TGTGCCAGCAGCCTTATTAGTATTGAGGCGGGAGAAGGGACCGGGGAGCTGTTTTTT; cdr3_aa: CASSLISIEAGEGTGELFF
v_call: TRBV6-1; d_call: .; clone_size: few; j_call: TRBJ2-4; cdr3_nt: TGTGCCAGCAGTGACATTGCCAAAAACATTCAGTACTTC; cdr3_aa: CASSDIAKNIQYF
v_call: TRBV28; d_call: TRBD1; clone_size: .; j_call: TRBJ2-3; cdr3_nt: TGTGCCAGCAGTTCTACGACAGGGCCAGATACGCAGTATTTT; cdr3_aa: CASSSTTGPDTQYF
v_call: TRBV5-1; d_call: .; clone_size: few; j_call: TRBJ1-5; cdr3_nt: TGCGCCAGCAGCTTGGACAGGGACAATCAGCCCCAGCATTTT; cdr3_aa: CASSLDRDNQPQHF
v_call: TRBV6-6; d_call: .; clone_size: .; j_call: TRBJ1-6; cdr3_nt: TGTGCCAGCAACGTACGAGGGCGGGCTGATTCACCCCTCCACTTT; cdr3_aa: CASNVRGRADSPLHF
v_call: TRBV5-6; d_call: .; clone_size: .; j_call: TRBJ2-6; cdr3_nt: TGTGCCAGCAGCTTCAACAGGGCAGCGGTTGCCAACGTCCTGACTTTC; cdr3_aa: CASSFNRAAVANVLTF
v_call: TRBV27; d_call: TRBD2; clone_size: .; j_call: TRBJ2-7; cdr3_nt: TGTGCCAGCAGGGCACTAGCGGGAGGCACCTACGAGCAGTACTTC; cdr3_aa: CASRALAGGTYEQYF
v_call: TRBV7-9; d_call: TRBD2; clone_size: .; j_call: TRBJ2-1; cdr3_nt: TGTGCCAGCAGCTATTTAGCGGGAGGGCCTATCGATGAGCAGTTCTTC; cdr3_aa: CASSYLAGGPIDEQFF
v_call: TRBV7-9; d_call: .; clone_size: .; j_call: TRBJ1-5; cdr3_nt: TGTGCCAGCAGCTCGAGCGGGGGGGCAGGTCAGCCCCAGCATTTT; cdr3_aa: CASSSSGGAGQPQHF
v_call: TRBV4-3; d_call: TRBD2; clone_size: .; j_call: TRBJ2-2; cdr3_nt: TGCGCCAGCAGCCACGCGTGGGGACTACCACGAAACACCGGGGAGCTGTTTTTT; cdr3_aa: CASSHAWGLPRNTGELFF
v_call: TRBV5-4; d_call: TRBD1; clone_size: few; j_call: TRBJ1-5; cdr3_nt: TGTGCCAGCAGCACGGACAGGGGAAATCAGCCCCAGCATTTT; cdr3_aa: CASSTDRGNQPQHF
v_call: TRBV5-1; d_call: TRBD1; clone_size: .; j_call: TRBJ1-2; cdr3_nt: TGCGCCAGCAGCCCTATTCCGGGACAGGCAAATGGCTACACCTTC; cdr3_aa: CASSPIPGQANGYTF
v_call: TRBV5-1; d_call: .; clone_size: .; j_call: TRBJ2-6; cdr3_nt: TGCGCCAGCAGCTTGGGTACAACTGGGGCCAACGTCCTGACTTTC; cdr3_aa: CASSLGTTGANVLTF
v_call: TRBV6-1; d_call: .; clone_size: .; j_call: TRBJ1-3; cdr3_nt: TGTGCCAGCAGTGAAGCTCTCACGGGGGCTGGAAACACCATATATTTT; cdr3_aa: CASSEALTGAGNTIYF
v_call: TRBV14; d_call: .; clone_size: .; j_call: TRBJ1-2; cdr3_nt: TGTGCCAGCAGCCACGACAGGAACTATGGCTACACCTTC; cdr3_aa: CASSHDRNYGYTF
v_call: TRBV4-1; d_call: .; clone_size: .; j_call: TRBJ2-7; cdr3_nt: TGCGCCAGCAGCCAAGATCATCCGGGGAGCTCCTACGAGCAGTACTTC; cdr3_aa: CASSQDHPGSSYEQYF
v_call: TRBV28; d_call: .; clone_size: .; j_call: TRBJ1-2; cdr3_nt: TGTGCCAGCAGGCCCTCCGGGACAAGGACCTCCTTAGGCTACACCTTC; cdr3_aa: CASRPSGTRTSLGYTF
v_call: TRBV6-5; d_call: TRBD1; clone_size: .; j_call: TRBJ1-5; cdr3_nt: TGTGCCACCACAGGGGCCAATAGCAATCAGCCCCAGCATTTT; cdr3_aa: CATTGANSNQPQHF
v_call: TRBV4-2; d_call: .; clone_size: few; j_call: TRBJ1-4; cdr3_nt: TGTGCCAGTAGGGGGATGGAGTCCGCAACTAATGAAAAACTGTTTTTT; cdr3_aa: CASRGMESATNEKLFF
v_call: TRBV6-2/TRBV6-3; d_call: TRBD1; clone_size: .; j_call: TRBJ1-5; cdr3_nt: TGTGCCAGCAGTTACTCTGTGACAGGGGGCCGTCGTGGCAATCAGCCCCAGCATTTT; cdr3_aa: CASSYSVTGGRRGNQPQHF
v_call: TRBV6-5; d_call: .; clone_size: .; j_call: TRBJ2-1; cdr3_nt: TGTGCCAGCAGTTACGTGAGCCCCAATATCAACAATGAGCAGTTCTTC; cdr3_aa: CASSYVSPNINNEQFF
v_call: TRBV6-1; d_call: .; clone_size: few; j_call: TRBJ2-7; cdr3_nt: TGTGCCAGCAGTGAAGGGGGCAGGGCGCACGCTACCTTC; cdr3_aa: CASSEGGRAHATF
v_call: TRBV28; d_call: .; clone_size: .; j_call: TRBJ1-5; cdr3_nt: TGTGCCAGCAGTTTGACAGGAGAGAATCAGCCCCAGCATTTT; cdr3_aa: CASSLTGENQPQHF
v_call: TRBV5-5; d_call: TRBD1; clone_size: few; j_call: TRBJ1-1; cdr3_nt: TGTGCCAGCAGCCAATCGGACAGGGTGTTAGAAACTGAAGCTTTCTTT; cdr3_aa: CASSQSDRVLETEAFF
v_call: TRBV2; d_call: TRBD1; clone_size: .; j_call: TRBJ1-2; cdr3_nt: TGTGCCCGACGAAAACCTGAAGGGGACAGGGGAGGCTACACCTTC; cdr3_aa: CARRKPEGDRGGYTF
v_call: TRBV12-3/TRBV12-4; d_call: .; clone_size: .; j_call: TRBJ2-6; cdr3_nt: TGTGCCAGCAGTTTGAGGGGGGCCAACGTCCTGACTTTC; cdr3_aa: CASSLRGANVLTF
v_call: TRBV6-2/TRBV6-3; d_call: TRBD2; clone_size: few; j_call: TRBJ2-3; cdr3_nt: TGTGCCAGCAGCCGCGAAGGAGCGGGAGTCACAGATACGCAGTATTTT; cdr3_aa: CASSREGAGVTDTQYF
v_call: TRBV19; d_call: .; clone_size: .; j_call: TRBJ1-5; cdr3_nt: TGTGCCAGTAGTTCAGTTGGGTCTCGCATAATGGGAGGTGGCAATCAGCCCCAGCATTTT; cdr3_aa: CASSSVGSRIMGGGNQPQHF
v_call: TRBV20-1; d_call: TRBD2; clone_size: .; j_call: TRBJ2-7; cdr3_nt: TGCAGTGCTCAGCGGGAGGGCCCTCGGTACTTC; cdr3_aa: CSAQREGPRYF
v_call: TRBV12-3/TRBV12-4; d_call: TRBD1; clone_size: .; j_call: TRBJ1-5; cdr3_nt: TGTGCCAGCACACGACAGGGCGGTCAGCCCCAGCATTTT; cdr3_aa: CASTRQGGQPQHF
v_call: TRBV6-5; d_call: TRBD1; clone_size: .; j_call: TRBJ1-5; cdr3_nt: TGTGCCAGCTGGGCAGACAGGGGACAGAATCAGCCCCAGCATTTT; cdr3_aa: CASWADRGQNQPQHF
v_call: TRBV6-1; d_call: TRBD1; clone_size: .; j_call: TRBJ1-1; cdr3_nt: TGTGCCAGCAGTGAAAACTACAGGGGGTTATCTGAAGCTTTCTTT; cdr3_aa: CASSENYRGLSEAFF
v_call: TRBV9; d_call: .; clone_size: few; j_call: TRBJ2-7; cdr3_nt: TGTGCCAGCAGCGTAGGAGTGGGAGGCTACGAGCAGTACTTC; cdr3_aa: CASSVGVGGYEQYF
v_call: TRBV27; d_call: TRBD2; clone_size: .; j_call: TRBJ2-5; cdr3_nt: TGTGCCAGCAGTTCCCTACTAGCGGGAGAGACCCAGTACTTC; cdr3_aa: CASSSLLAGETQYF
v_call: TRBV27; d_call: TRBD1; clone_size: .; j_call: TRBJ1-1; cdr3_nt: TGTGCCAGCAGTACGACAGGGGGGTCTGAAGCTTTCTTT; cdr3_aa: CASSTTGGSEAFF
v_call: TRBV4-3; d_call: .; clone_size: .; j_call: TRBJ2-2; cdr3_nt: TGCGCCAGCAGCCAAGAAGTCATCGGCGGGCCGAACACCGGGGAGCTGTTTTTT; cdr3_aa: CASSQEVIGGPNTGELFF
v_call: TRBV30; d_call: .; clone_size: .; j_call: TRBJ1-1; cdr3_nt: TGTGCCTGGAACAGGGCGAACACTGAAGCTTTCTTT; cdr3_aa: CAWNRANTEAFF